This entry lists 30 T cell receptor beta chains sequenced from one sample in a study of identical twins (dated by TCRdb to 2016 to 2017). Receptor amplification or capture employed 5' RACE. Instrument used: Illumina HiSeq 2000. TCRdb trimmed public reads at Q25 via fastp, called clones via MiXCR and kept in-frame beta chains. Rows are unified per CDR3 protein, each entry keeping the most common DNA and genes. The sample yields some 500,000 distinct CDR3 sequences; more than 9% were counted once. The ten largest clonotypes hold under 3.5% of the sample. The same data also contributed to another study, on yellow fever vaccine responses in identical twins.

Sequences were obtained from PBMCs. Receptor source: a woman in her late teens or twenties in good health.

At least ten counts were recorded for this clonotype. The chain employs TRBV5-1 and TRBJ2-4, with TRBD2 matching 7 bases. V shed 0 bases and J 6 bases; nucleotides not matched to a gene: 6. CDR1 and CDR2 (germline): SGHRS, YFSETQ. CDR3 length: 15 residues. The CDR3 DNA follows: TGCGCCAGCAGCTTGGAGGGACTACGGATAAACATTCAGTACTTC. This codes for CASSLEGLRINIQYF. The full variable domain, its missing parts supplied by reference TRBV5-1 and TRBJ2-4, is KAGVTQTPRYLIKTRGQQVTLSCSPISGHRSVSWYQQTPGQGLQFLFEYFSETQRNKGNFPGRFSGRQFSNSRSEMNVSTLELGDSALYLCASSLEGLRINIQYFGAGTRLSVL.

In nucleotides, the CDR3 is TGCAGCCCCTGGGACATTCCCGGGGGGGCGCAGTATTTT. This codes for CSPWDIPGGAQYF. The J gene is TRBJ2-3, the V gene TRBV29-1; 8 bases map to TRBD2. V lost 8 bases, J lost 10 bases, and 14 bases stayed unmatched. The CDR3 sequence is 13 residues long. Germline V gives CDR1 SQVTM, CDR2 ANQGSEA.

This clonotype has at least ten counts. The chain recombines TRBV7-9 with TRBJ2-3; no clear D gene. This CDR3 has 11 residues. V lost 5 bases and J lost 2, with 2 bases in between. CDR1 and CDR2 (germline): SEHNR, FQNEAQ (reference sequence). DNA for the CDR3: TGTGCCAGCAGCACCACAGATACGCAGTATTTT. Its protein is CASSTTDTQYF.

The table lists this clonotype with many counts. CDR3 DNA sequence: TGTGCCAGCAGCCAAGAAGTGGCAGCGGGAGGGAATGAGCAGTTCTTC. This translates into CASSQEVAAGGNEQFF. The chain employs TRBV3-1 and TRBJ2-1; 10 bases fit TRBD2. This CDR3 contains 16 residues. The germline gives CDR1 LGHDT, CDR2 YNNKEL (reference sequence). Trimming at V came to 0 bases and at J to 7 bases, leaving 6 bases not matched to a gene.

The sample holds a few counts of this clonotype. The V call is TRBV4-3, the J call TRBJ1-6; D is unresolved. Looked up from germline, CDR1 is LGHNA and CDR2 is YSLEER. The V end lost 0 bases, the J end lost 9 bases, and 12 bases lay between the germline ends. The CDR3 is 15 amino acids. CDR3 DNA: TGCGCCAGCAGCCAAGATATAGGATCGGGTTCACCCCTCCACTTT. It yields the protein CASSQDIGSGSPLHF.

The table lists this clonotype with a few counts. The chain combines TRBV6-5 with TRBJ2-3; 7 nucleotides align to TRBD1. The V gene's germline CDR1 is MNHEY and CDR2 SVGAGI. The trim removed 0 bases at V and 2 bases at J, leaving 11 bases unmatched. The CDR3 is 18 residues long. The CDR3 sequence: CASSYSRDREILTDTQYF. DNA of the CDR3: TGTGCCAGCAGTTACTCAAGAGACAGGGAGATCCTCACAGATACGCAGTATTTT.

The chain has TRBV3-1 and TRBJ1-2; 8 positions match TRBD1. V lost 4 bases, J lost 4 bases, and 8 bases stayed unmatched. Germline values: CDR1 LGHDT, CDR2 YNNKEL (reference sequence). The CDR3 runs to 15 residues. The CDR3 here is CASSLGDRSPYGYTF. DNA for the CDR3: TGTGCCAGCAGCCTAGGGGACAGGAGTCCCTATGGCTACACCTTC.

This clonotype appeared many times. This sequence joins TRBV4-1 and TRBJ2-3; 11 bases map to TRBD2. Per the germline V gene, CDR1 is MGHRA and CDR2 is YSYEKL. This CDR3 is 17 amino acids long. The V gene end was trimmed by 1 base and the J gene end by 5 bases; junction bases not matched to a gene: 8. The CDR3: CASSQGGSGRVEDTQYF. Written as DNA, the CDR3 is TGCGCCAGCAGCCAAGGGGGTAGCGGGAGGGTTGAAGATACGCAGTATTTT.

This chain links TRBV27 with TRBJ2-5, with 12 nucleotides matching TRBD2. The CDR3 extends over 16 amino acids. CDR1 is MNHEY, CDR2 SMNVEV, per germline (reference sequence). The J segment lost 5 bases and the V segment lost 6 bases, leaving 10 bases of the junction unmatched. Here the CDR3 reads CASRNRLAGVQETQYF. In DNA, the CDR3 is TGTGCCAGCAGAAACCGACTAGCGGGAGTCCAGGAGACCCAGTACTTC.

This clonotype has a count of ten or more. The genes are TRBV4-3 and TRBJ2-2; no clear D. The CDR3 sequence is 15 residues long. Looked up from germline, CDR1 is LGHNA and CDR2 is YSLEER. Trimming pared 1 base from V and 6 bases from J, leaving 12 bases between. The DNA for the CDR3 is TGCGCCAGCAGCCAAGGGGGAAGGCGTTCCGGGGAGCTGTTTTTT. Amino acid sequence: CASSQGGRRSGELFF.

The chain combines TRBV5-6 with TRBJ2-1, with D possibly called TRBD1 or TRBD2 (5 bases each). The CDR3 has 11 residues. Germline V gives CDR1 SGHDT, CDR2 YYEEEE. V gave up 5 bases and J gave up 11 bases, with 11 bases separating them. The CDR3 is CASRSGTQQFF. DNA of the CDR3: TGTGCCAGCAGGTCCGGGACCCAGCAGTTCTTC.

This chain connects TRBV28 to TRBJ1-1, with no clear D. The germline V gene has CDR1 MDHEN and CDR2 SYDVKM. This CDR3 has 12 residues. V gave up 7 bases and J gave up 5 bases, with 11 bases separating them. As DNA, the CDR3 is TGTGCCAGCACCCACCTCATGACTGAAGCTTTCTTT. Amino acid sequence: CASTHLMTEAFF.

The chain joins TRBV5-1 to TRBJ2-5; TRBD2 aligns across 15 bases. The junction had 6 bases not matched to a gene; V was cut back by 4 bases and J by 2 bases. The length of the CDR3 is 17 residues. Germline CDR1 reads SGHRS; CDR2 reads YFSETQ. In DNA form, the CDR3 reads TGCGCCAGCAGCCAGGGACTAGCGGGGGGAATGCAAGAGACCCAGTACTTC. Translation gives CASSQGLAGGMQETQYF.

This clonotype was recorded a few times. The chain links TRBV7-9 to TRBJ2-7; TRBD1 agrees at 9 bases. This CDR3 spans 15 amino acids. Looked up from germline, CDR1 is SEHNR and CDR2 is FQNEAQ (reference sequence). The ends lost 3 bases at V and 5 bases at J; junction bases unmatched: 8. The CDR3 loop reads CASSFSWDREDEQYF. For the CDR3, the DNA is TGTGCCAGCAGCTTCTCGTGGGACAGGGAGGACGAGCAGTACTTC.

This clonotype has at least ten counts. The chain joins TRBV28 to TRBJ2-3, with 8 bases matching TRBD2. Germline CDR1 and CDR2: MDHEN and SYDVKM. Trimming took 8 bases from V and 4 from J; bases not matched to a gene: 5. The CDR3 length is 13 residues. CDR3 sequence (DNA): TGTGCCAGCTCCCGGGGGGGCCCAGATACGCAGTATTTT. Amino acid sequence: CASSRGGPDTQYF.

The sample holds many counts of this clonotype. The chain recombines TRBV6-2 or TRBV6-3 with TRBJ2-2; D unresolved. The CDR3 length is 13 residues. The V end lost 5 bases, the J end lost 4 bases, and 8 bases lay between the germline ends. Germline CDR1 MNHEY, CDR2 SVGEGT. CDR3 sequence reads: CASSPPRTGELFF. In DNA, the CDR3 is TGTGCCAGCAGTCCCCCGCGCACCGGGGAGCTGTTTTTT.

The table lists this clonotype with a few counts. The J gene is TRBJ1-1, the V gene TRBV28; a weak D match, TRBD1 (6 bases). The germline V and J ends were trimmed by 8 bases and 4 bases, with 17 bases remaining between them. CDR3 length: 14 residues. Germline CDR1 and CDR2: MDHEN and SYDVKM. CDR3 sequence reads: CASDAQGRFTEAFF. The CDR3 DNA is TGTGCCAGCGACGCTCAGGGGCGGTTCACTGAAGCTTTCTTT.

DNA for the CDR3: TGTGCCAGCAGTTTTGCAAGTGGGTACACTGAAGCTTTCTTT. Translating it yields CASSFASGYTEAFF. The V call is TRBV12-3 or TRBV12-4, the J call TRBJ1-1; no definite D call. The CDR3 extends over 14 amino acids. The V gene lost 3 bases and the J gene lost 3 bases, with 11 bases spanning the gap.

This clonotype occurred a few times. The genes are TRBV7-9 and TRBJ2-3; D is possibly TRBD1 (5 bases). Trimming took 2 bases from V and 1 from J, leaving 16 bases between them. The germline V gene encodes CDR1 SEHNR and CDR2 FQNEAQ (reference sequence). The CDR3 sequence is 17 residues long. This chain's CDR3 is CASSLIQDVSGTDTQYF. The CDR3, as DNA: TGTGCCAGCAGCTTAATACAGGATGTTTCGGGCACAGATACGCAGTATTTT.

This chain connects TRBV5-1 to TRBJ2-3; 7 nucleotides match TRBD2. V shed 7 bases and J 0 bases; nucleotides not matched to a gene: 14. CDR3 length equals 17 residues. CDR1 SGHRS and CDR2 YFSETQ come from the germline V gene. CDR3 bases: TGCGCCAGCGTACAATGGTCGGGGACTACTAGCACAGATACGCAGTATTTT. Its translation: CASVQWSGTTSTDTQYF.

This clonotype showed up just a few times. The J gene is TRBJ2-1, the V gene TRBV5-1; D ambiguous. The germline gives CDR1 SGHRS, CDR2 YFSETQ. The CDR3 has 11 residues. Trimming removed 7 bases at V and 4 bases at J, with 6 bases between. Here the CDR3 DNA reads TGCGCCAGCGCGAGGTACAATGAGCAGTTCTTC. It codes for CASARYNEQFF.

This clonotype has ten or more counts. The rearrangement uses TRBV12-3 or TRBV12-4 and TRBJ2-1, with 10 bases that match TRBD2. The V and J ends lost 5 bases and 8 bases, in that order; junction bases with no gene match: 12. The CDR3 consists of 16 residues. The CDR3 protein is CASSGPSGSMGYEQFF. The DNA of the CDR3 is TGTGCCAGCAGTGGCCCTAGCGGGAGTATGGGTTATGAGCAGTTCTTC.

This clonotype was detected ten times or more. The gene calls are TRBV7-2 and TRBJ2-7; the D is unclear. Germline lookup yields CDR1 SGHTA and CDR2 FQGNSA. CDR3 length: 14 amino acids. The ends were cut back, 1 base at V and 4 bases at J, with 11 bases in the middle. DNA of the CDR3: TGTGCCAGCAGCTTAGACCCCGGGCCATACGAGCAGTACTTC. Translation gives CASSLDPGPYEQYF.

This clonotype was picked up many times. This chain connects TRBV4-3 to TRBJ2-7, with unresolved D. This CDR3 spans 15 amino acids. Germline V gene data show CDR1 as LGHNA and CDR2 as YSLEER. Trimming pared 0 bases from V and 6 bases from J, leaving 15 bases between. The chain's CDR3 is CASSQDTGRSPEQYF. CDR3 nucleotide sequence: TGCGCCAGCAGCCAAGATACCGGCAGATCGCCCGAGCAGTACTTC.

This clonotype has ten or more counts. The CDR3: CASSDDRGSLYNEQFF. In nucleotides, the CDR3 is TGTGCCAGCAGCGATGACAGGGGTTCGCTCTACAATGAGCAGTTCTTC. This rearrangement joins TRBV7-6 to TRBJ2-1, with 8 bases lining up with TRBD1. This CDR3 comprises 16 residues. The germline CDR1 and CDR2 sequences are SGHVS and FNYEAQ. Unmatched junction bases numbered 9, after V lost 5 bases and J lost 3 bases.

This clonotype was recorded a few times. The chain couples TRBV28 to TRBJ2-2; 9 bases fit TRBD2. Looked up from germline, CDR1 is MDHEN and CDR2 is SYDVKM. J lost 5 bases, V lost 7 bases, and 11 bases had no gene match. The CDR3 has 16 amino acids. The CDR3 is CASTPPSGGRTGELFF. The CDR3 coding sequence is TGTGCCAGCACCCCACCCAGCGGGGGGAGGACCGGGGAGCTGTTTTTT.

The genes are TRBV29-1 and TRBJ2-2; no firm D call. Germline V gene lookup returns CDR1 SQVTM and CDR2 ANQGSEA. The CDR3 is 12 residues long. Trimming left V 7 bases short and J 1 base short, with 7 bases between. The chain's CDR3 is CSAAENTGELFF. CDR3 DNA sequence: TGCAGCGCCGCTGAGAACACCGGGGAGCTGTTTTTT.

The V gene is TRBV11-2, the J gene TRBJ2-5; TRBD2 aligns across 12 bases. Germline V lookup: CDR1 SGHAT, CDR2 FQNNGV. The V and J ends lost 2 bases and 5 bases, in that order; junction bases with no gene match: 15. CDR3 length: 19 residues. DNA for the CDR3: TGTGCCAGCAGCTTATCCAATATCCCGACTAGCGGGAGAATGGAGACCCAGTACTTC. Encoded protein: CASSLSNIPTSGRMETQYF.

This clonotype was detected only once. With a much larger clone just one base away, this may be a read error. The rearrangement uses TRBV5-1 and TRBJ2-3, with D perhaps TRBD1 (6 bases). Trimming took 3 bases from V and 4 from J, leaving 15 bases between them. The CDR3 covers 15 residues. CDR1 is SGHRS, CDR2 YFSETQ, per germline. In DNA, the CDR3 is TGCGCCAGCAGCTACCCGGGACATGGCTCAGATACGCAGTATTTT. Its translation: CASSYPGHGSDTQYF.

This clonotype was observed at least ten times. The rearrangement uses TRBV7-2 and TRBJ1-1; no definite D call. Trimming removed 0 bases at V and 1 base at J, with 12 bases between. Germline V gene data show CDR1 as SGHTA and CDR2 as FQGNSA. The CDR3 totals 16 residues. The CDR3: CASSLAFGMGNTEAFF. For the CDR3, the DNA is TGTGCCAGCAGCTTAGCGTTCGGGATGGGGAACACTGAAGCTTTCTTT.